A single T cell receptor (beta chain) is shown here with its context. This sample was taken from a study of blood T cell repertoires in COVID-19. Looking at the study overall: Collection of acute and convalescent COVID-19 samples took place in the United States, Italy and Spain. PBMCs, B-cell-depleted T cells, or T cells were the source of the cDNA or gDNA that made up the material.

Authors' data handling: The assay estimated nucleated cells by amplifying reference gene primers. The method was immunoSEQ multiplex PCR; TCRdb's version includes in-frame clones alone and lacks a portion of them. The V and J calls and clone size are taken from that table; D and trimming were inferred from the DNA. The sample yields about 150,000 clones, over 75% seen once. The sample comprised peripheral blood. The TCR originated in a human donor in a cohort sampled during active COVID-19.

The CDR3 DNA is TGTGCCCCGCCAGGACAGGGGTCAGACGAGCAGTACTTC. Translated: CAPPGQGSDEQYF. This sequence joins TRBV7-3 and TRBJ2-7; TRBD1 aligns across 9 bases. Germline-derived CDR1 and CDR2 are SGHTA and FQGTGA. The CDR3 length is 13 residues. With V trimmed by 11 bases and J by 5 bases, 10 bases remained unmatched.